This is a list of T cell receptor beta chains from one sample in a study of shared T cell receptors in the human thymus. Clones were sequenced by immunoSEQ multiplex PCR, and TCRdb holds only the in-frame ones, with some missing. The sample carries about 610,000 clones, around 89% recorded once. The same sample was also studied in work on human thymus T cells.

The sample comprised thymocytes. These TCRs come from a boy under three years old with a congenital heart defect. Each CDR3 is given with its conserved first and last residue.

v_call cdr3_aa
TRBV11-2 CASSLGPRETYEQYF
TRBV27 CASSFRLYSGANVLTF
TRBV28 CASRLTGDQETQYF
TRBV28 CASSLFPAGTGLAINEKLFF
TRBV6-5 CASSWGPSYGYTF
TRBV27 CASRDSLNEKLFF
TRBV30 CAWSVEVPQHF
TRBV5-6 CASSGGPDRGIYTF
TRBV9 CASSVGLAGGNEQFF
TRBV19 CASSIDGDRAPQPQHF
TRBV5-1 CASSSLAGGTDTQYF
TRBV5-1 CASRGTAKASEQYF
TRBV28 CASSGTWTSGPCGSYEQYF
TRBV9 CASSPRGASASLGYEQYF
TRBV4-1 CASSHEGVGYGYTF
TRBV27 CASSFWTGLNYGYTF
TRBV4-3 CASSQAGGGTYEAFF
TRBV2 CASSDTLRSSGRPTYEQYF
TRBV5-1 CASRPQDKTDGYTF
TRBV29-1 CSVADRDSPYNEQFF
TRBV9 CASSVGRRAWETQYF
TRBV21-1 CASSKREGYTF
TRBV27 CASSLTKNTEAFF
TRBV6-5 CASSLYRDRANYGYTF
TRBV5-1 CASSQQRESSYEQYF
TRBV21-1 CAPRRDTDTQYF
TRBV25-1 CASRGRIRGEKLFF
TRBV27 CASSRSGGPKQPQHF
TRBV5-6 CASSLAEEAFF
TRBV28 CASSPPRTGCTYEQYF
TRBV30 CAWGVEGNAGELFF
TRBV15 CATSRKPRGVNNEQFF
TRBV19 CASSNELAGGRETQYF
TRBV28 CASSSHPSGTGRNDTQYF
TRBV5-1 CASSLDCGTPGNEQFF
TRBV10-2 CASSEAGGPGEQFF
TRBV18 CASSPHPNKTGNYGYTF
TRBV6-5 CASMAGVGEKLFF
TRBV19 CASSPRVGGRSSYNEQFF
TRBV2 CASPRQGVGYNEQFF
TRBV29-1 CSPRGRYVHEQYF
TRBV7-2 CASSPLRGPINYGYTF
TRBV6-1 CASSEWWGRDEQYF
TRBV2 CASSESRYGYTF
TRBV25-1 CASRLDGTGGRPYEQYF
TRBV29-1 CSVEKSGTRGPGSGNTIYF
TRBV30 CAWSGRAGSSWYEQYF
TRBV5-1 CASSGTSGRPEYEQYF
TRBV12-5 CASGLVAQNTEAFF
TRBV19 CASSKGTSGSYNEQFF
TRBV5-4 CASSHGGSYEQYF
TRBV28 CASSSLYEQFF
TRBV19 CASIRGRELNTEAFF
TRBV2 CASSENKGPGANEKLFF
TRBV14 CASSQGSGPSSYNEQFF
TRBV19 CASTAEVGTDTQYF
TRBV7-9 CASSSGGYEKLFF
TRBV4-1 CASSQESGDLEETQYF
TRBV15 CATSRVASALYEQYF
TRBV11-2 CASSSPQGKGGRYEQYF